The 24 T cell receptor beta chains in this list originate from one sample, sequenced in a study of tumor-infiltrating lymphocytes in primary liver carcinoma. Priming with a constant-region primer yielded TCR beta cDNA from roughly 490 ng total RNA. Slightly modified ARM-PCR served as the procedure for the TCR beta libraries. These libraries came from three rounds of nested multiplex PCR. PCR rounds one and two used TRBV1-TRBV30 forward primers with a C-beta reverse primer for around 9 cycles each. TCRdb recomputed calls from the multiplex PCR reads with MiXCR, one row per CDR3 protein. The sample lists approximately 190,000 distinct CDR3 sequences, around four fifths occurring once. Between roughly 17 and 31 mg of unsorted bulk tissue served as the source from which RNA and DNA were co-extracted. Sequences were obtained from tumor tissue from primary liver carcinoma. These receptors came from a man aged 35-49 years with primary liver carcinoma and hepatitis B virus infection.

The chain couples TRBV12-3 or TRBV12-4 to TRBJ2-7; D is unclear. The CDR3 contains 14 residues. Between the trimmed V and J ends, which lost 5 bases and 6 bases, there was a span of 17 bases. The CDR3 is CASSHYGPQGEQYF. The CDR3 nucleotides read TGTGCCAGCAGTCATTACGGACCACAAGGCGAGCAGTACTTC.

About this clonotype itself: An end of the junction does not agree with germline; a read error may underlie this. The chain has TRBV12-3 or TRBV12-4 and TRBJ2-6; perhaps TRBD2 as D (6 bases). CDR3 size: 15 residues. This chain's CDR3 is CASTLGLTGVNVLSF. The CDR3 nucleotides read TGTGCCAGCACCCTGGGACTTACTGGGGTCAACGTCCTGTCTTTC.

This clonotype was seen just once. The junction does not match germline at one end; this may be a read error. This sequence joins TRBV30 and TRBJ2-3, with a tentative D call TRBD1 (5 bases). Germline loops: CDR1 GTSNPN, CDR2 SVGIG (reference sequence). CDR3 length: 14 residues. Here the CDR3 DNA reads TGTGCCTCCGGCCTCACGGAAGGTACAGGTACGCAGTATTTT. Translating gives CASGLTEGTGTQYF.

As concerns this clonotype: The junction departs from the called germline gene at one end, perhaps through a read error. CDR3 in amino acids: CASRVEVNYGYTF. The CDR3, as DNA: TGTGCCAGTAGGGTCGAGGTCAACTATGGCTACACTTTC. The chain couples TRBV6-5 to TRBJ1-2; no definite D call. Germline CDR1 reads MNHEY; CDR2 reads SVGAGI. This CDR3 region has 13 residues.

Concerning this clonotype: Since a much larger clone is just one base distant, this may be a read error. The rearrangement links TRBV28 to TRBJ1-2; 8 nucleotides agree with TRBD1. The germline gives CDR1 MDHEN, CDR2 SYDVKM. Trimming at V came to 6 bases and at J to 8 bases, leaving 8 bases not matched to a gene. This CDR3 comprises 13 residues. The CDR3 DNA reads as TGTGCCAGCAGGCTCGGGTCAGGGGGCGGCTACACCTTC. Amino acid sequence: CASRLGSGGGYTF.

The table lists this clonotype with a count of one. At one boundary the junction diverges from the germline segment, which might be a read error. This chain connects TRBV28 to TRBJ2-4; D is ambiguous. Germline CDR1 MDHEN, CDR2 SYDVKM. The CDR3 runs to 15 residues. This CDR3 reads CASNPPGLARNTQYF. The CDR3 nucleotides read TGTGCCAGCAACCCTCCCGGGTTGGCTAGAAACACTCAGTACTTC.

With respect to this clonotype: One end of the junction is discordant with germline, which a read error may explain. This chain uses TRBV11-3 with TRBJ2-3, with 9 positions matching TRBD1. The length of the CDR3 is 15 residues. Germline lookup yields CDR1 SGHNT and CDR2 YENEEA. The CDR3 coding sequence is TGTGCCAGCAGTCCCGGGACAGGGTTCACAGACACGCAATGTTTT. Its protein is CASSPGTGFTDTQCF.

As for this clonotype: One end of the junction varies from germline; a read error may be responsible. The DNA for the CDR3 is TGTGCCAGTAGCTTAAACACCAATGGGCAGTCCTTC. Translating it yields CASSLNTNGQSF. The chain is built from TRBV11-3 and TRBJ2-1; D call uncertain. Germline CDR1 reads SGHNT; CDR2 reads YENEEA. This CDR3 has 12 amino acids.

There are many counts of this clonotype. The J gene is TRBJ2-7, the V gene TRBV7-9, with 9 positions matching TRBD1. The V gene's germline CDR1 is SEHNR and CDR2 FQNEAQ (reference sequence). V shed 5 bases and J 2 bases; nucleotides not matched to a gene: 10. The CDR3 has 16 amino acids. The CDR3 loop reads CASSPWGTGTTYEQYF. In nucleotides, the CDR3 is TGTGCCAGCAGCCCATGGGGGACAGGGACTACCTACGAGCAGTACTTC.

This clonotype was observed a few times. This may be a read error: a much more frequent sequence differs by one nucleotide. The rearrangement uses TRBV14 and TRBJ2-2; tentatively, D is TRBD1 (6 bases). CDR3 size: 18 residues. Trimming cost V 0 bases and J 0 bases, with 14 bases left between them. Germline V lookup: CDR1 SGHDN, CDR2 FVKESK. The CDR3 is CASSQDPAGTSNTGELFF. The CDR3 DNA follows: TGTGCCAGCAGCCAAGATCCGGCAGGGACATCGAACACCGGGGAGCTGTTTTTT.

A remark on this clonotype: At one end the junction does not follow the germline gene, possibly because of a read error. The chain uses TRBV10-3 and TRBJ2-7, with 7 bases lining up with TRBD1. From germline, CDR1 is ENHRY and CDR2 SYGVKD. CDR3 size: 15 residues. The CDR3 sequence is CAIRGPRQGSYEHYF. CDR3 sequence (DNA): TGTGCCATCAGGGGTCCGAGACAGGGATCCTACGAGCACTACTTC.

Regarding this clonotype: At one end, the junction sequence differs from germline, possibly due to a read error. This chain uses TRBV6-2 or TRBV6-3 with TRBJ2-7, with a possible D match to TRBD1 (6 bases). The CDR3 spans 13 residues. Germline V lookup: CDR1 MNHEY, CDR2 SVGEGT. The CDR3 DNA sequence: TGTGCCAGCAACAGGGTGAGGTACGACGAGCAGTATTTC. This encodes CASNRVRYDEQYF.

Comment on this clonotype: This CDR3 is missing its conserved last phenylalanine or tryptophan, likely due to a read error. The chain carries TRBV13 and TRBJ2-5; possible D gene TRBD2, 6 bases. The CDR3 contains 15 residues. Germline CDR1 reads PRHDT; CDR2 reads FYEKMQ (reference sequence). CDR3 sequence: CASSPRPGTPETQYL. In DNA, the CDR3 is TGTGCAAGCAGCCCCCGGCCCGGGACTCCAGAGACCCAGTACTTG.

This clonotype was observed at least ten times. The rearrangement links TRBV10-3 to TRBJ2-7; 7 bases agree with TRBD2. V dropped 3 bases and J dropped 0; count of bases not matched to a gene: 5. Germline V gives CDR1 ENHRY, CDR2 SYGVKD. The CDR3 has 15 amino acids. The DNA for the CDR3 is TGTGCCATCAGTGAAGCCGGGGACTACTCCTACGAGCAGTACTTC. Encoded protein: CAISEAGDYSYEQYF.

The V gene is TRBV29-1, the J gene TRBJ2-2; D tentatively reads TRBD1 or TRBD2 (5 bases each). This CDR3 has 14 amino acids. The germline V gene has CDR1 SQVTM and CDR2 ANQGSEA. The V end lost 8 bases, the J end lost 14 bases, and 27 bases lay between the germline ends. This CDR3 reads CSILGPGPTGQLFF. CDR3 bases: TGCAGCATCCTCGGTCCGGGACCCACCGGGCAACTGTTTTTT.

The rearrangement uses TRBV29-1 and TRBJ1-2, with a possible D match to TRBD1 (5 bases). From germline, CDR1 is SQVTM and CDR2 ANQGSEA. The CDR3 runs to 13 residues. V was clipped by 7 bases and J by 7 bases, with 19 bases between them. CDR3 DNA sequence: TGCAGCGCCTCGCAAGGGGCTGAGATTGGCTACACCTTC. Amino acid sequence: CSASQGAEIGYTF.

The rearrangement joins TRBV19 to TRBJ2-1; TRBD2 matches 10 bases. Germline values: CDR1 LNHDA, CDR2 SQIVND (reference sequence). The CDR3 is 16 amino acids. Trimming took 7 bases from V and 6 from J; bases not matched to a gene: 12. As DNA, the CDR3 is TGTGCCAGTACACCCCATGAAGCGGGAGGGACCAATGAGCAGTTCTTC. Protein product: CASTPHEAGGTNEQFF.

This clonotype was counted once. One end of the junction fails to match germline, which may point to a read error. The chain couples TRBV4-3 to TRBJ2-5; the match to TRBD2 covers 11 bases. CDR3 length: 17 residues. CDR1 is LGHNA, CDR2 YSLEER, per germline. CDR3 in DNA: TGCGCCAACAGCCAAGCGGCTAGCGGGAGGTCTGGTGAGACGCAGTACTTC. Protein sequence: CANSQAASGRSGETQYF.

V usage is TRBV6-5 and J usage is TRBJ2-3, with 7 bases lining up with TRBD1. The last part of the DNA fits TRBJ1-5 better; the J call may be wrong. This CDR3 is 16 amino acids long. CDR1 is MNHEY, CDR2 SVGAGI, per germline. The CDR3 sequence: CASSLTGTDITDTQHF. For the CDR3, the DNA is TGTGCCAGCAGTTTAACCGGGACAGACATCACTGATACGCAGCATTTT.

This clonotype was detected ten times or more. V is TRBV5-1 and J is TRBJ2-5; 7 bases are shared with TRBD2. This CDR3 is 14 amino acids long. With V trimmed by 4 bases and J by 5 bases, 8 bases remained unmatched. Germline loops: CDR1 SGHRS, CDR2 YFSETQ. The CDR3: CASSAAAGAETQYF. The CDR3 DNA reads as TGCGCCAGCAGCGCAGCGGCGGGAGCTGAGACCCAGTACTTC.

Of note for this clonotype: At one end, the junction sequence differs from germline, possibly due to a read error. The chain recombines TRBV4-3 with TRBJ2-3; 8 positions agree with TRBD2. The germline V gene encodes CDR1 LGHNA and CDR2 YSLEER. The CDR3 covers 16 residues. CDR3 in amino acids: CATSQGTSGTTDTQYF. The CDR3 DNA follows: TGCGCCACCAGCCAGGGGACTAGTGGGACAACAGATACGCAGTATTTT.

Worth noting for this clonotype: The conserved phenylalanine or tryptophan is not found at the CDR3 terminus, so this likely reflects a read error. The DNA is omitted, as the CDR3 cannot be located on it reliably, and the CDR3 follows TCRdb's listing. The chain uses TRBV7-9 and TRBJ2-3; whether TRBD2, the table's D call, matches the DNA was not checked. Germline assignment: CDR1 SEHNR and CDR2 FQNEAQ (reference sequence). The CDR3 adds up to 16 amino acids, both ends counted. This CDR3 reads CASSSKPGLNTDTQYY.

Notes on this clonotype: An end of the junction differs from the germline gene, which may be a read error. This sequence joins TRBV6-5 and TRBJ1-2; D remains unclear. The CDR3 has 16 residues. CDR1 MNHEY and CDR2 SVGAGI come from the germline V gene. DNA for the CDR3: TGTACCAGCAGTTCCGGGGTCGGGGTCGTCAACTATGTCTACACCTTC. This codes for CTSSSGVGVVNYVYTF.

Note on this clonotype: Being one base from a much bigger clone, this may be a read error. The chain uses TRBV7-9 and TRBJ2-2; no clear D gene. Germline CDR1 and CDR2: SEHNR and FQNEAQ (reference sequence). This CDR3 is 13 amino acids long. The germline V and J ends were trimmed by 2 bases and 6 bases, with 7 bases remaining between them. CDR3 sequence: CASSLMGSGELFF. The CDR3 coding sequence is TGTGCCAGCAGCTTAATGGGGTCCGGGGAGCTGTTTTTT.